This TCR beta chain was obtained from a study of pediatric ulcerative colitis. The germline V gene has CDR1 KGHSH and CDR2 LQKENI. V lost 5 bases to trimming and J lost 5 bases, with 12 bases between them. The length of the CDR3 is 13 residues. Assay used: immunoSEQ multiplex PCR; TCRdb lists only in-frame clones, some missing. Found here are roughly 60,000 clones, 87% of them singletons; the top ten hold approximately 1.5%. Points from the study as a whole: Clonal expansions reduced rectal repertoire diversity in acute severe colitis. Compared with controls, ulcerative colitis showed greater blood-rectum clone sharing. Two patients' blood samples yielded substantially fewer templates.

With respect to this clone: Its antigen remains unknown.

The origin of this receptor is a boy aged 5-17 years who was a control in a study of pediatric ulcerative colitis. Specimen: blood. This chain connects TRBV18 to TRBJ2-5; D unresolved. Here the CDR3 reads CASSGNERETQYF. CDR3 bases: TGTGCCAGCTCAGGTAACGAGCGTGAGACCCAGTACTTC.